Following are 25 T cell receptor beta chains from one sample sequenced in a study of T-cell reconstitution after alpha-beta-depleted transplantation in children. As it was prepared, the TCRbeta library received unique molecular identifiers. MiXCR, applied by TCRdb to the PCR reads, yields one record per CDR3 protein. The sample consists of some 75,000 distinct CDR3 sequences, about 6.7% of them appearing once. The source was PBMCs from the stem cell graft donor, collected from the stem cell graft. The receptors were gathered from a human donor who donated a stem cell graft to a child with acute lymphoblastic leukemia.

In its sample, this clonotype was seen many times. V usage is TRBV28 and J usage is TRBJ2-2; TRBD2 is a possible D gene (7 bases). The CDR3 spans 14 residues. Trimming cost V 6 bases and J 3 bases, with 11 bases left between them. The germline CDR1 and CDR2 sequences are MDHEN and SYDVKM. The CDR3 region has the DNA TGTGCCAGCAGGCGGGGGCGGGACACCGGGGAGCTGTTTTTT. It translates to CASRRGRDTGELFF.

The gene calls are TRBV12-3 or TRBV12-4 and TRBJ1-3; D perhaps matches TRBD1 (5 bases). Trimming left V 3 bases short and J 1 base short, with 10 bases between. This CDR3 is 15 amino acids long. The CDR3 sequence: CASSLGRDSGNTIYF. CDR3 DNA: TGTGCCAGCAGTTTGGGGCGGGATTCTGGAAACACCATATATTTT.

This clonotype was counted only a few times. The rearrangement links TRBV29-1 to TRBJ2-2, with no clear D. V was pared by 4 bases and J by 7 bases, with 7 bases between. Germline V gene data show CDR1 as SQVTM and CDR2 as ANQGSEA. The CDR3 consists of 11 residues. For the CDR3, the DNA is TGCAGCGTTGGAGATAGCGGGGAGCTGTTTTTT. Protein product: CSVGDSGELFF.

This clonotype has a count of ten or more. V is TRBV5-1 and J is TRBJ1-1; D is uncertain. The V end lost 1 base, the J end lost 1 base, and 11 bases lay between the germline ends. Germline CDR1 SGHRS, CDR2 YFSETQ. The CDR3 is made up of 15 amino acids. CDR3 protein: CASSLSGPQNTEAFF. CDR3 DNA sequence: TGCGCCAGCAGCTTGAGTGGGCCCCAGAACACTGAAGCTTTCTTT.

This clonotype has ten or more counts. The chain combines TRBV28 with TRBJ2-7; the match to TRBD1 covers 8 bases. From germline, CDR1 is MDHEN and CDR2 SYDVKM. The CDR3 loop spans 15 amino acids. V lost 1 base, J lost 6 bases, and 8 bases stayed unmatched. CDR3 nucleotide sequence: TGTGCCAGCAGTTTATATCCGGACAGGGCTTTCGAGCAGTACTTC. Protein sequence: CASSLYPDRAFEQYF.

This clonotype was recorded at least ten times. The chain joins TRBV7-2 to TRBJ2-7, with a possible D match to TRBD2 (6 bases). V was trimmed by 5 bases and J by 5 bases, leaving 19 bases between them. This CDR3 has 15 amino acids. From germline, CDR1 is SGHTA and CDR2 FQGNSA. The CDR3 protein is CASSPAPGRKDEQYF. Written as DNA, the CDR3 is TGTGCCAGCAGCCCGGCGCCTGGGAGGAAAGACGAGCAGTACTTC.

This clonotype was recorded at least ten times. The genes are TRBV12-3 or TRBV12-4 and TRBJ2-7, with D tentatively TRBD1 (6 bases). The CDR3 length is 15 residues. With 2 bases removed from V and 4 bases from J, the gap between germline ends came to 15 bases. CDR3 coding DNA: TGTGCCAGCAGTTTACGAGGGTGGGGGCTGTACGAGCAGTACTTC. This gives the protein CASSLRGWGLYEQYF.

This clonotype was detected many times. This may arise from a read error, as a much more abundant clone is one base away. This rearrangement joins TRBV10-3 to TRBJ1-2, with D tentatively TRBD1 (5 bases). Trimming shortened V by 3 bases and J by 6 bases, and 17 bases separated the two germline ends. Germline CDR1 and CDR2: ENHRY and SYGVKD. This CDR3 has 15 residues. The CDR3 bases are TGTGCCATCAGTGATGTTATAGGGGAAGCGGATGGCTACACCTTC. This translates into CAISDVIGEADGYTF.

This clonotype occurred many times. The genes are TRBV7-3 and TRBJ2-7; 8 positions agree with TRBD2. V lost 3 bases, J lost 5 bases, and 12 bases stayed unmatched. CDR1 is SGHTA and CDR2 is FQGTGA in the germline V gene. This CDR3 spans 16 amino acids. CDR3 nucleotide sequence: TGTGCCAGCAGCTTTAAAGGGACTAGTTACGTGCACGAGCAGTACTTC. Translated, it gives CASSFKGTSYVHEQYF.

This clonotype was seen ten or more times. The chain is built from TRBV21-1 and TRBJ2-5; the DNA was not used to check the table's D call, TRBD1. TRBV21-1 is reported as a pseudogene. The CDR3 covers 14 residues. The CDR3 sequence: CASSNDRAGETQYF. In DNA, the CDR3 is TGTGCCAGCAGCAACGACAGGGCCGGGGAGACCCAGTACTTC.

The rearrangement joins TRBV5-1 to TRBJ2-1; 7 bases align to TRBD1. Germline loops: CDR1 SGHRS, CDR2 YFSETQ. The CDR3 loop spans 14 amino acids. V was clipped by 4 bases and J by 4 bases; unmatched bases: 5. In nucleotides, the CDR3 is TGCGCCAGCAGCCCCGGGACAGCATACAATGAGCAGTTCTTC. It specifies CASSPGTAYNEQFF.

This clonotype has ten or more counts. The CDR3: CASSSEEGVTEAFF. For the CDR3, the DNA is TGTGCCAGCAGCTCTGAGGAGGGGGTCACTGAAGCTTTCTTT. The chain carries TRBV7-2 and TRBJ1-1; tentatively, D is TRBD1 (6 bases). Trimming left V 4 bases short and J 4 bases short, with 13 bases between. CDR3 length: 14 residues. Germline assignment: CDR1 SGHTA and CDR2 FQGNSA.

This clonotype was found many times. The gene calls are TRBV10-3 and TRBJ2-7; 15 bases line up with TRBD2. The CDR3 length is 19 residues. The V and J ends lost 5 bases and 5 bases, in that order; junction bases with no gene match: 16. Germline V gene sequence: CDR1 ENHRY, CDR2 SYGVKD. CDR3 in amino acids: CAISWTSGRDQMARNEQYF. The CDR3 nucleotides are TGTGCCATCAGTTGGACTAGCGGGAGGGACCAGATGGCCCGAAACGAGCAGTACTTC.

This clonotype has more than one count but fewer than ten. The V and J genes are TRBV6-9 and TRBJ1-4; 8 bases are a match to TRBD1. Germline V gives CDR1 MNHGY, CDR2 SVAAGI. CDR3 length: 15 residues. The V gene end was trimmed by 2 bases and the J gene end by 6 bases; junction bases not matched to a gene: 5. The CDR3 loop is CASSYGGQGYEKLFF. In DNA, the CDR3 is TGTGCCAGCAGTTATGGCGGACAGGGTTATGAAAAACTGTTTTTT.

Many counts were recorded for this clonotype. The chain links TRBV6-1 to TRBJ2-2; 9 bases are a match to TRBD2. Trimming at V came to 7 bases and at J to 3 bases, leaving 0 bases not matched to a gene. CDR3 length: 13 amino acids. Germline V gene sequence: CDR1 MNHNS, CDR2 SASEGT. CDR3 bases: TGTGCCAGCAAGCGGGGGGACACCGGGGAGCTGTTTTTT. Amino acids: CASKRGDTGELFF.

This clonotype was found many times. V is TRBV5-4 and J is TRBJ1-1; 7 positions agree with TRBD1. V shed 4 bases, J shed 1 base, and the junction held 10 bases outside the gene matches. Germline values: CDR1 SGHNT, CDR2 YYREEE (reference sequence). This CDR3 contains 16 residues. The DNA for the CDR3 is TGTGCCAGCAGCCTGAGGGGGCTCCGTGGGAACACTGAAGCTTTCTTT. Its translation: CASSLRGLRGNTEAFF. Supplemented by reference TRBV5-4 and TRBJ1-1, the full variable domain reads ETGVTQSPTHLIKTRGQQVTLRCSSQSGHNTVSWYQQALGQGPQFIFQYYREEENGRGNFPPRFSGLQFPNYSSELNVNALELDDSALYLCASSLRGLRGNTEAFFGQGTRLTVV.

This clonotype has a handful of counts. J is TRBJ2-7 and V is TRBV15, with D perhaps TRBD1 (6 bases). Per the germline V gene, CDR1 is LNHNV and CDR2 is YYDKDF (reference sequence). With 5 bases removed from V and 3 bases from J, the gap between germline ends came to 14 bases. There are 14 residues in the CDR3. Here the CDR3 reads CATSYPGQGYEQYF. Here the CDR3 DNA reads TGTGCCACCAGCTATCCGGGACAAGGCTACGAGCAGTACTTC. Combining the CDR3 with reference TRBV15 and TRBJ2-7 gives the whole variable domain DAMVIQNPRYQVTQFGKPVTLSCSQTLNHNVMYWYQQKSSQAPKLLFHYYDKDFNNEADTPDNFQSRRPNTSFCFLDIRSPGLGDTAMYLCATSYPGQGYEQYFGPGTRLTVT.

V is TRBV4-2 and J is TRBJ1-1, with no clear D. V lost 4 bases, J lost 0 bases, and 12 bases lay in between. The germline CDR1 and CDR2 sequences are LGHNA and YNFKEQ. This CDR3 has 15 amino acids. CDR3 protein: CASSPGVTLNTEAFF. The CDR3 DNA reads as TGTGCCAGCAGCCCCGGGGTCACGTTGAACACTGAAGCTTTCTTT.

This clonotype was observed many times. The chain has TRBV5-5 and TRBJ1-3, with D perhaps matching TRBD1 (6 bases). This CDR3 has 15 amino acids. The germline V gene encodes CDR1 SGHKS and CDR2 YYEKEE (reference sequence). V lost 3 bases, J lost 2 bases, and 12 bases lay in between. CDR3 loop: CASSSRQAAGNTIYF. Here the CDR3 DNA reads TGTGCCAGCAGCTCGAGACAGGCGGCTGGAAACACCATATATTTT. The full variable domain, its missing parts supplied by reference TRBV5-5 and TRBJ1-3, is DAGVTQSPTHLIKTRGQQVTLRCSPISGHKSVSWYQQVLGQGPQFIFQYYEKEERGRGNFPDRFSARQFPNYSSELNVNALLLGDSALYLCASSSRQAAGNTIYFGEGSWLTVV.

V gene TRBV19 combines with J gene TRBJ2-6; 8 bases map to TRBD1. The CDR3 is 16 amino acids. Trimming took 1 base from V and 1 from J; bases not matched to a gene: 0. Germline lookup yields CDR1 LNHDA and CDR2 SQIVND (reference sequence). The CDR3 loop reads CASSIGQGSGANVLTF. The CDR3 DNA reads as TGTGCCAGTAGTATAGGACAGGGGTCTGGGGCCAACGTCCTGACTTTC.

The chain employs TRBV10-3 and TRBJ2-6; 10 nucleotides line up with TRBD2. Germline CDR1 reads ENHRY; CDR2 reads SYGVKD. Trimming took 3 bases from V and 0 from J; bases not matched to a gene: 2. CDR3 length: 17 amino acids. In DNA, the CDR3 is TGTGCCATCAGTGACCTAGCGGGAGTCTCTGGGGCCAACGTCCTGACTTTC. Amino acids: CAISDLAGVSGANVLTF.

This clonotype was seen ten or more times. This sequence joins TRBV20-1 and TRBJ2-3, with 13 positions matching TRBD2. Germline V CDR1 and CDR2: DFQATT, SNEGSKA (reference sequence). After removal of 3 bases from V and 2 bases from J, the junction contained 5 bases not matched to a gene. There are 16 residues in the CDR3. The DNA for the CDR3 is TGCAGTGCTAGGGAAGGGACTAGCGGGGTCACAGATACGCAGTATTTT. This encodes CSAREGTSGVTDTQYF.

This clonotype occurred many times. The V gene is TRBV19, the J gene TRBJ1-5, with TRBD1 as a possible D gene (5 bases). Germline V lookup: CDR1 LNHDA, CDR2 SQIVND (reference sequence). The CDR3 loop spans 17 amino acids. The V gene lost 7 bases and the J gene lost 4 bases, with 23 bases spanning the gap. CDR3 sequence (DNA): TGTGCCAGTACCCGATCCCGGGACTTAGGCGAAAATCAGCCCCAGCATTTT. Translating it yields CASTRSRDLGENQPQHF.

This clonotype was observed at least ten times. V and J are TRBV27 and TRBJ2-7; the D is unclear. CDR3 length: 15 residues. Germline V gene data show CDR1 as MNHEY and CDR2 as SMNVEV (reference sequence). V was shortened by 0 bases and J by 0 bases, with 9 bases between the two germline ends. The DNA of the CDR3 is TGTGCCAGCAGTTTATCTGCGGAGAGCTCCTACGAGCAGTACTTC. Protein sequence: CASSLSAESSYEQYF.

This clonotype was picked up many times. J is TRBJ1-2 and V is TRBV28, with D possibly TRBD1 on 6 matching bases. This CDR3 is 18 amino acids long. The germline V and J ends were trimmed by 3 bases and 2 bases, with 22 bases remaining between them. Germline lookup yields CDR1 MDHEN and CDR2 SYDVKM. CDR3 amino acids: CASSFVIITTGPNYGYTF. The CDR3 nucleotides are TGTGCCAGCAGTTTTGTAATAATCACGACAGGACCGAACTATGGCTACACCTTC.